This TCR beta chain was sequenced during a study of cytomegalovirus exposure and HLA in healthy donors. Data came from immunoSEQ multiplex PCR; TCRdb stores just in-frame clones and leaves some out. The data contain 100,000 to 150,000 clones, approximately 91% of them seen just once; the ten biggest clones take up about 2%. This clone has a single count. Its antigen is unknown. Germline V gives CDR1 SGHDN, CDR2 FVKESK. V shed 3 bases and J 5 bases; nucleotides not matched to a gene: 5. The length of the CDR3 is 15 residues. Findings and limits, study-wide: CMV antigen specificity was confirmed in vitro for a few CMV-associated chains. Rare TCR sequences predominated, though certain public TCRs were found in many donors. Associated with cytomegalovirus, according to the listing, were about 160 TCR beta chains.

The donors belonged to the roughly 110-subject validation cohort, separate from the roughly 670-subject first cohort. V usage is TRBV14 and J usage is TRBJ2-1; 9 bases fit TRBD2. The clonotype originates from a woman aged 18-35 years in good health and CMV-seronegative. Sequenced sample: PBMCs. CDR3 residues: CASSQIAGANNEQFF. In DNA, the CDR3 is TGTGCCAGCAGCCAGATAGCGGGGGCAAACAATGAGCAGTTCTTC.